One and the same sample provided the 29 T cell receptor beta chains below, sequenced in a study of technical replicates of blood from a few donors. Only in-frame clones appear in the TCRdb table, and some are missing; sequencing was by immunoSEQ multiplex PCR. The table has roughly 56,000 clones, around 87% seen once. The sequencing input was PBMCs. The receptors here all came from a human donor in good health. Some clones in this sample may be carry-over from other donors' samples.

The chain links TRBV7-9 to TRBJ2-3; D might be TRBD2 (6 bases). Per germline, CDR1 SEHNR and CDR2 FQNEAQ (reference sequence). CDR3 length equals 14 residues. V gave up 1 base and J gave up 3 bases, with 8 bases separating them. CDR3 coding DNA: TGTGCCAGCAGCTTAGAGGGACTTACAGATACGCAGTATTTT. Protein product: CASSLEGLTDTQYF.

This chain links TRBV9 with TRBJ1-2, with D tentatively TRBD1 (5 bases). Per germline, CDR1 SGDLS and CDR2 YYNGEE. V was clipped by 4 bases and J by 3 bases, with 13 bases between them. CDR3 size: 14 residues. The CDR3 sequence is CASSSDLGDYGYTF. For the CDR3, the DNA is TGTGCCAGCAGCTCTGATTTAGGGGACTATGGCTACACCTTC.

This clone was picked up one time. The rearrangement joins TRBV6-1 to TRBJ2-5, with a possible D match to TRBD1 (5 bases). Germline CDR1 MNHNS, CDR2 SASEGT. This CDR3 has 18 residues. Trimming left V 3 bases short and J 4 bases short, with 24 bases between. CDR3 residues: CASSDIYSGAGGSETQYF. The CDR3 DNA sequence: TGTGCCAGCAGTGATATTTACTCTGGGGCAGGCGGTTCAGAGACCCAGTACTTC.

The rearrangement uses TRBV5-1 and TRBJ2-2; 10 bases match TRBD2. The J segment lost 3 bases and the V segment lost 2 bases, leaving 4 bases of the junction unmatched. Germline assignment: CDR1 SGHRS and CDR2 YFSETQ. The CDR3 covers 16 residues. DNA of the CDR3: TGCGCCAGCAGCTTCCTAGCGGGAGTGTACACCGGGGAGCTGTTTTTT. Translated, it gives CASSFLAGVYTGELFF.

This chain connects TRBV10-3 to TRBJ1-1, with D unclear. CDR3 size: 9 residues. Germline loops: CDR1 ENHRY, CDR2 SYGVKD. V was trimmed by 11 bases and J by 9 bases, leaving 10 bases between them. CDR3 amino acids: CAPWAKAFF. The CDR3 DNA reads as TGTGCCCCATGGGCAAAAGCTTTCTTT.

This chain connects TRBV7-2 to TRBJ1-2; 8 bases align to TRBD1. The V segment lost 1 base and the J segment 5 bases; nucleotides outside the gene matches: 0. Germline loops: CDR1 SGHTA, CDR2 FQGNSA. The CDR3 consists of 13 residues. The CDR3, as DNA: TGTGCCAGCAGCTTAGGGACAGGGTATGGCTACACCTTC. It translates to CASSLGTGYGYTF.

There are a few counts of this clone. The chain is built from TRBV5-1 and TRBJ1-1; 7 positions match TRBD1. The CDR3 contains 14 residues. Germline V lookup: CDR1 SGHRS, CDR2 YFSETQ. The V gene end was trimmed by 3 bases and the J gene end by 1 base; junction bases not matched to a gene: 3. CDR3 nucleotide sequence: TGCGCCAGCAGCTGGGGGACAGAGAACACTGAAGCTTTCTTT. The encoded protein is CASSWGTENTEAFF.

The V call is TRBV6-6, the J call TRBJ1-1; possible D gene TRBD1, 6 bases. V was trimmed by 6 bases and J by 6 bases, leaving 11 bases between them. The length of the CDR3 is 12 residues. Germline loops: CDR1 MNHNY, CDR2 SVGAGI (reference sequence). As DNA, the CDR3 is TGTGCCAGCAGACGGGACACCCCTGAAGCTTTCTTT. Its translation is CASRRDTPEAFF.

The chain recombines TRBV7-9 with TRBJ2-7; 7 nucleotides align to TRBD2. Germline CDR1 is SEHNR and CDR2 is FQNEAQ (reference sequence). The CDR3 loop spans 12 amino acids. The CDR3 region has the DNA TGTGCCAGCAGCTATCCGGGAGGCCATCCTATTGTC. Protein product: CASSYPGGHPIV.

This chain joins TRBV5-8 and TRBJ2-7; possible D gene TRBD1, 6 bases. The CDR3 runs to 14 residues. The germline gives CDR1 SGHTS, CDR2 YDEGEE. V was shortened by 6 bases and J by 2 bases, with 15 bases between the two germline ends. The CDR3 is CASTLGRGTYEQYF. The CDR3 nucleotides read TGTGCCAGCACTCTGGGCAGGGGTACCTACGAGCAGTACTTC.

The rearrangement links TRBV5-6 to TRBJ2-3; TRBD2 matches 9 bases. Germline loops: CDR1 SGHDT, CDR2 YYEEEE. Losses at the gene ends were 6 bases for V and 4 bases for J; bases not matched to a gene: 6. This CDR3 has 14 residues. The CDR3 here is CASIYAGGSDTQYF. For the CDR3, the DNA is TGTGCCAGCATATACGCGGGGGGGTCAGATACGCAGTATTTT.

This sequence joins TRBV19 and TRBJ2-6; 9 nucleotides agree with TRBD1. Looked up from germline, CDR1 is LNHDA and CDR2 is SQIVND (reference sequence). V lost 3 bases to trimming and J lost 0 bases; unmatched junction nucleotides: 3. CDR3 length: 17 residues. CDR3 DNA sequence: TGTGCCAGTAGTATTAGGGACAGGGACTCTGGGGCCAACGTCCTGACTTTC. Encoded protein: CASSIRDRDSGANVLTF.

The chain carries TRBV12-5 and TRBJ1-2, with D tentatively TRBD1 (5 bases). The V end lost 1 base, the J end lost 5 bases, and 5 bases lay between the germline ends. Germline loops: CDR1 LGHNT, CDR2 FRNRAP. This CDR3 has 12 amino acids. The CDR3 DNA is TGTGCTAGTGGTTTGGGACAGTATGGCTACACCTTC. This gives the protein CASGLGQYGYTF.

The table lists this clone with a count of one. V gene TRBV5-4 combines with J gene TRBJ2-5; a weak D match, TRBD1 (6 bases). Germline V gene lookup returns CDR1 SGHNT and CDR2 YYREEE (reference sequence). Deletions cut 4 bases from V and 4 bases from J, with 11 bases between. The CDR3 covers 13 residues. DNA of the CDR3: TGTGCCAGCAGCCGGACAGATAGAGAGACCCAGTACTTC. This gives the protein CASSRTDRETQYF.

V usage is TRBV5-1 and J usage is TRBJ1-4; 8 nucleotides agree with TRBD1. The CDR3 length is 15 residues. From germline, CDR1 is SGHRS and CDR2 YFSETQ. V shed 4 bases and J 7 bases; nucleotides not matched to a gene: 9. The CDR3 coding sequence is TGCGCCAGCAGCCCGTCGCAGGGGGCACGTGAAAAACTGTTTTTT. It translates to CASSPSQGAREKLFF.

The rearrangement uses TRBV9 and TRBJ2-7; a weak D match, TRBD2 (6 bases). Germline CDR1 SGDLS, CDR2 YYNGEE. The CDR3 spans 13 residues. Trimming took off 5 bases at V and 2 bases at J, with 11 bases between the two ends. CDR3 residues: CASSSGLAYEQYF. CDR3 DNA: TGTGCCAGCAGTAGCGGCCTAGCCTACGAGCAGTACTTC.

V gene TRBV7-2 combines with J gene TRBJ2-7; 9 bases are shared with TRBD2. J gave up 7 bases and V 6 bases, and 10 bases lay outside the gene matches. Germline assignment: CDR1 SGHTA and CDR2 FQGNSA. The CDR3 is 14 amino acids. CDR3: CASRGGGGAGEQYF. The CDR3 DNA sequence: TGTGCCAGCAGGGGTGGCGGGGGGGCAGGGGAGCAGTACTTC.

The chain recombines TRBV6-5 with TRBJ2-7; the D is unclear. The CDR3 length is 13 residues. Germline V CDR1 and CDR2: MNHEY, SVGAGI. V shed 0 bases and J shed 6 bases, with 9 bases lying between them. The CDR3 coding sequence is TGTGCCAGCAGTTACTCCACGTTCGGCGAGCAGTACTTC. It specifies CASSYSTFGEQYF.

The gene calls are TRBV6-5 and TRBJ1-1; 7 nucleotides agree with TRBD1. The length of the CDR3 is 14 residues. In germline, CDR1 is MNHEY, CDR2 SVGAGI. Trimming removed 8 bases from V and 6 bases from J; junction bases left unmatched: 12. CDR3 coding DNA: TGTGCCAGCGAAACAGGGGCCTTAGGCGCTGAAGCTTTCTTT. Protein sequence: CASETGALGAEAFF.

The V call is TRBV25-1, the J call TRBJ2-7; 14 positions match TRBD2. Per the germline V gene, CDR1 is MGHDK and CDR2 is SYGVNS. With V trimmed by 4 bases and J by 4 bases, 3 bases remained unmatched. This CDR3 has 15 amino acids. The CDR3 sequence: CASSAGTSGSYEQYF. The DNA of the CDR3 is TGTGCCAGCAGTGCCGGGACTAGCGGGAGTTACGAGCAGTACTTC.

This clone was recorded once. CDR3 amino acids: CAIEGQYNEQFF. CDR3 nucleotides: TGTGCCATCGAAGGACAGTACAATGAGCAGTTCTTC. The chain combines TRBV6-1 with TRBJ2-1; a weak D match, TRBD1 (6 bases). Germline V lookup: CDR1 MNHNS, CDR2 SASEGT. The CDR3 is 12 amino acids. V was pared by 10 bases and J by 4 bases, with 11 bases between.

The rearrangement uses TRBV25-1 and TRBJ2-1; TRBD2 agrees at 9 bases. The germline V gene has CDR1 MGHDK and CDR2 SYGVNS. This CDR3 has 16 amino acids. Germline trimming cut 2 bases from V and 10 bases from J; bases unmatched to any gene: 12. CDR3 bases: TGTGCCAGCAGTGAAGGCGTTGGCGGGAGGGCGGCGGAGCAGTTCTTC. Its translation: CASSEGVGGRAAEQFF.

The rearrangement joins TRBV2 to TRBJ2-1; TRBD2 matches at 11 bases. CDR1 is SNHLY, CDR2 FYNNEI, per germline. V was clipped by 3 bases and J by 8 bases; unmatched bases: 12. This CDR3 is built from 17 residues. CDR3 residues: CASSDALLAGEIDEQFF. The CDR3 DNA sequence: TGTGCCAGCAGTGACGCCCTACTAGCGGGAGAGATCGATGAGCAGTTCTTC.

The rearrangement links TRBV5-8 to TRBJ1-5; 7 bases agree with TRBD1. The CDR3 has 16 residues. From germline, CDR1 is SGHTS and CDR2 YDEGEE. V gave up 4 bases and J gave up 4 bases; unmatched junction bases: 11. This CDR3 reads CASSVVRGGLNQPQHF. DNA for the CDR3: TGTGCCAGCAGCGTGGTGAGAGGGGGCCTAAATCAGCCCCAGCATTTT.

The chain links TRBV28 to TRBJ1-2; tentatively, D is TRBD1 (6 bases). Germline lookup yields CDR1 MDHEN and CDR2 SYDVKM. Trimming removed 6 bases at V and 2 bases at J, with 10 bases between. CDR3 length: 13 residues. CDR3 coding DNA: TGTGCCAGCAGGTCCGGGACAAACTATGGCTACACCTTC. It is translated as CASRSGTNYGYTF.

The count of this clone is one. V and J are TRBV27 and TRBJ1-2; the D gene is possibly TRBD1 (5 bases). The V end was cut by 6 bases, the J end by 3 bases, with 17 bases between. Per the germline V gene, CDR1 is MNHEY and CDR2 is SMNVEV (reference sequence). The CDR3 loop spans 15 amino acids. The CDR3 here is CASRADTRRDYGYTF. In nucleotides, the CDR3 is TGTGCCAGCAGGGCGGACACGAGGAGGGACTATGGCTACACCTTC.

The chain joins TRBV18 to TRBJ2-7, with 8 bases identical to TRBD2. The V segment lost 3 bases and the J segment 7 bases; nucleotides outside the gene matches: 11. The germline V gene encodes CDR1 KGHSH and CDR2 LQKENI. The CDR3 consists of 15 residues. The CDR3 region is CASSPWERESGEQYF. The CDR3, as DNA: TGTGCCAGCTCACCCTGGGAGCGGGAGTCGGGGGAGCAGTACTTC.

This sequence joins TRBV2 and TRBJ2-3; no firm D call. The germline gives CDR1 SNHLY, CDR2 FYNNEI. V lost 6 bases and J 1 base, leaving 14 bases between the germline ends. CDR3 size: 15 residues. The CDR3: CASSAQAKGTDTQYF. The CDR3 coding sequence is TGTGCCAGCAGCGCACAAGCGAAAGGCACAGATACGCAGTATTTT.

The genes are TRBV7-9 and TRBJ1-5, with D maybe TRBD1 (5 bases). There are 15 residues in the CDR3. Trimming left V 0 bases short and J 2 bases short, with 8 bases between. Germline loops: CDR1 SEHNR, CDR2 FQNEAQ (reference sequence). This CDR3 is CASSLAGGGNQPQHF. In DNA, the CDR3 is TGTGCCAGCAGCTTAGCCGGGGGAGGCAATCAGCCCCAGCATTTT.